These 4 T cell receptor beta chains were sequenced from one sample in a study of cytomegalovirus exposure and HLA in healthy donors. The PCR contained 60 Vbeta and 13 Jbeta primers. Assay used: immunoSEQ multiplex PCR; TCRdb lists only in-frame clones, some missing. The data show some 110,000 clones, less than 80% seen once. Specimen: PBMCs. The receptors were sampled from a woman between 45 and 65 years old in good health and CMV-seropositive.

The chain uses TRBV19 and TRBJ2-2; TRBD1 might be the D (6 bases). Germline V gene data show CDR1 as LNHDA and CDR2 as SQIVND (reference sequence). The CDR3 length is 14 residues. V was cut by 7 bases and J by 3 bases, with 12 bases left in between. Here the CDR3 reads CASNPQGYTGELFF. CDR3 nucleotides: TGTGCCAGTAACCCACAGGGTTACACCGGGGAGCTGTTTTTT.

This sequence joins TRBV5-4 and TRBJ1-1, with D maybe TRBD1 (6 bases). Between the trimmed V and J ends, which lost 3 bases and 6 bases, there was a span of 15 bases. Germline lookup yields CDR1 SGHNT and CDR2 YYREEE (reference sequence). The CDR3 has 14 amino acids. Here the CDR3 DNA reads TGTGCCAGCAGCTCCGAGGGGGGGATAGCTGAAGCTTTCTTT. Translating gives CASSSEGGIAEAFF.

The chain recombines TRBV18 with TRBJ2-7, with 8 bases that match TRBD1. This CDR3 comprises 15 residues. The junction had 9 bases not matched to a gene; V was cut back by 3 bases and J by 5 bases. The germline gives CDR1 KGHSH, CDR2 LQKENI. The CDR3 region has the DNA TGTGCCAGCTCACCGTCGACAGGGGTACGCGACGAGCAGTACTTC. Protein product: CASSPSTGVRDEQYF.

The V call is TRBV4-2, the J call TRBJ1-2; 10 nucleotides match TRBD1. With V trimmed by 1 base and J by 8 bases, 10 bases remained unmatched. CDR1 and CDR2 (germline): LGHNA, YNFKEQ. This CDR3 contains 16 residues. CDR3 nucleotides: TGTGCCAGCAGCCAAGGACAGGGGACAGGGGTTGACGGCTACACCTTC. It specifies CASSQGQGTGVDGYTF.